Below are 11 T cell receptor beta chains sequenced from a single sample in a study of shared clonotypes between healthy human individuals. Terminally differentiated effector memory CD45RA+ cells were excluded from the naive CD8 cells, which were CD45RO-negative and positively selected for CCR7. Sequencing used immunoSEQ multiplex PCR; TCRdb keeps in-frame clones, though not all of them. Of around 1,900,000 clones listed, over 85% were seen once; the top ten hold around 1.7%. Sequenced sample: naive CD8+ T cells from PBMCs. These receptors came from a man between 18 and 29 years old in good health. Some clones in this sample may be carry-over from other donors' samples.

V usage is TRBV6-6 and J usage is TRBJ1-5, with a weak D call TRBD1 (5 bases). Trimming stripped 2 bases from V and 7 bases from J, with 15 bases between. Germline values: CDR1 MNHNY, CDR2 SVGAGI (reference sequence). The CDR3 loop spans 15 amino acids. CDR3 amino acids: CASSYPQGGFQPQHF. As DNA, the CDR3 is TGTGCCAGCAGTTACCCTCAGGGAGGGTTCCAGCCCCAGCATTTT.

The V and J genes are TRBV4-3 and TRBJ2-1; D call uncertain. V was clipped by 0 bases and J by 6 bases, with 12 bases between them. CDR3 length equals 15 residues. CDR1 is LGHNA and CDR2 is YSLEER in the germline V gene. CDR3 residues: CASSQDIRDSNEQFF. The DNA for the CDR3 is TGCGCCAGCAGCCAAGATATTCGAGATTCCAATGAGCAGTTCTTC.

This chain connects TRBV7-2 to TRBJ2-7; 9 bases fit TRBD1. The CDR3 is 14 residues long. V shed 6 bases and J 2 bases; nucleotides not matched to a gene: 5. Germline values: CDR1 SGHTA, CDR2 FQGNSA. This CDR3 reads CASRPGTGPYEQYF. The DNA of the CDR3 is TGTGCCAGCAGGCCCGGGACAGGGCCCTACGAGCAGTACTTC.

The chain couples TRBV7-9 to TRBJ2-1; TRBD2 matches at 9 bases. With V trimmed by 5 bases and J by 7 bases, 15 bases remained unmatched. Germline V gives CDR1 SEHNR, CDR2 FQNEAQ (reference sequence). The CDR3 consists of 17 residues. CDR3 protein: CASSAPRGRTSENEQFF. The CDR3 DNA reads as TGTGCCAGCAGCGCTCCCAGGGGTAGGACTAGCGAGAATGAGCAGTTCTTC.

This clone was seen just once. The gene calls are TRBV7-9 and TRBJ2-2; D perhaps matches TRBD2 (6 bases). CDR3 length: 13 amino acids. V lost 5 bases to trimming and J lost 6 bases, with 10 bases between them. Germline loops: CDR1 SEHNR, CDR2 FQNEAQ (reference sequence). CDR3 region: CASSPGTPGELFF. As DNA, the CDR3 is TGTGCCAGCAGCCCCGGGACTCCCGGGGAGCTGTTTTTT.

The rearrangement joins TRBV6-1 to TRBJ2-7; D gene ambiguous. This CDR3 is built from 14 residues. Germline V gene data show CDR1 as MNHNS and CDR2 as SASEGT. The ends were cut back, 4 bases at V and 3 bases at J, with 13 bases in the middle. CDR3 sequence: CASSVRVWGYEQYF. DNA for the CDR3: TGTGCCAGCAGTGTAAGGGTTTGGGGCTACGAGCAGTACTTC.

V and J are TRBV18 and TRBJ2-3; 7 positions match TRBD1. V shed 7 bases, J shed 2 bases, and the junction held 6 bases outside the gene matches. The CDR3 has 14 amino acids. Germline V gene sequence: CDR1 KGHSH, CDR2 LQKENI. As DNA, the CDR3 is TGTGCCAGCTTTGGGGACAGCTCCACAGATACGCAGTATTTT. Translating gives CASFGDSSTDTQYF. Looking up the rest from reference TRBV18 and TRBJ2-3 gives the full variable domain: NAGVMQNPRHLVRRRGQEARLRCSPMKGHSHVYWYRQLPEEGLKFMVYLQKENIIDESGMPKERFSAEFPKEGPSILRIQQVVRGDSAAYFCASFGDSSTDTQYFGPGTRLTVL.

The chain employs TRBV21-1 and TRBJ2-7; TRBD2 is the table's D call, not checked against the DNA. TRBV21-1 is an annotated pseudogene. This CDR3 is 13 amino acids long. In DNA, the CDR3 is TGTGCCAGCACTTTACGCGGTCCCTACGAGCAGTACTTC. Residues: CASTLRGPYEQYF.

The V and J genes are TRBV20-1 and TRBJ2-7; weak D call: TRBD1 (5 bases). This CDR3 is built from 11 residues. Germline V gives CDR1 DFQATT, CDR2 SNEGSKA (reference sequence). Between the trimmed V and J ends, which lost 4 bases and 6 bases, there was a span of 10 bases. This CDR3 reads CSATQRGEQYF. The CDR3 bases are TGCAGTGCTACCCAAAGGGGCGAGCAGTACTTC.

This clone was seen a single time. CDR3 sequence: CAWSVEDRYTEAFF. CDR3 sequence (DNA): TGTGCCTGGAGTGTTGAGGACAGATACACTGAAGCTTTCTTT. V is TRBV30 and J is TRBJ1-1, with a possible D match to TRBD1 (6 bases). CDR1 GTSNPN and CDR2 SVGIG come from the germline V gene (reference sequence). Between the trimmed V and J ends, which lost 0 bases and 3 bases, there was a span of 11 bases. The CDR3 covers 14 residues.

Details on this clone: This same CDR3 is encoded by further DNA sequences in the sample. The chain links TRBV9 to TRBJ2-2; 11 bases map to TRBD2. There are 16 residues in the CDR3. V lost 3 bases and J lost 2; bases outside the gene matches: 3. In germline, CDR1 is SGDLS, CDR2 YYNGEE. The CDR3 loop reads CASSGTSGSNTGELFF. Here the CDR3 DNA reads TGTGCCAGCAGCGGCACTAGCGGGAGCAACACCGGGGAGCTGTTTTTT.